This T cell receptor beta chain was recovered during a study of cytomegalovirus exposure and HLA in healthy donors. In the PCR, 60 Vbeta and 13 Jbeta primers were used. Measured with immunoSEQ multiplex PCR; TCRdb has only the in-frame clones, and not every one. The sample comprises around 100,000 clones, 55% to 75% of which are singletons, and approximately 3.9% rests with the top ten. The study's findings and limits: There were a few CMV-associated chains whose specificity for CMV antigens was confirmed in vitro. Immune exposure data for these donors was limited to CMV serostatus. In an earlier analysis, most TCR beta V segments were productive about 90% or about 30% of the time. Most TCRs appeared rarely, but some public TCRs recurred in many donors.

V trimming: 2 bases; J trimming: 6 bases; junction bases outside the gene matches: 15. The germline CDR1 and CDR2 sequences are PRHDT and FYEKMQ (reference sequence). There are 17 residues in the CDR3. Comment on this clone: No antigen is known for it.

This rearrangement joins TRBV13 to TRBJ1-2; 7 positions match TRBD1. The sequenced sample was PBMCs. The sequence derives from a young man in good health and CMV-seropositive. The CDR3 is CASSLWAERGRIDGYTF. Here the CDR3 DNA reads TGTGCCAGCAGCTTATGGGCCGAAAGGGGGCGCATCGATGGCTACACCTTC.